This T cell receptor beta chain came from a study of T cells in Graves' hyperthyroidism and ophthalmopathy. Overall study findings and caveats: By a 13 V-J model, ophthalmopathy was set apart from stable hyperthyroidism.

Among the patients, aged 18 to 65, hyperthyroidism was newly diagnosed and had lasted under 2 months. Based on clinical symptoms, serum thyroxine and TRAb, thyroid ultrasound and orbital computed tomography, diagnoses were reached. This clonotype was found many times. Its target is not known. From germline, CDR1 is MNHEY and CDR2 SVGAGI. This CDR3 has 14 amino acids. V was cut by 2 bases and J by 0 bases, with 8 bases left in between. Amplified TCR beta CDR3 regions came from RNA transcripts. First-round RT-PCR of the TCR CDR3 relied on the HTBI primer set. TCRdb re-called the multiplex PCR reads with MiXCR, one entry per CDR3 protein. The repertoire holds about 740,000 distinct CDR3 sequences, with less than 15% as singletons.

The chain recombines TRBV6-5 with TRBJ2-7; the D is unclear. Sequencing was done on a sample of blood. This TCR was sampled from a woman between 18 and 29 years old with Graves' hyperthyroidism. CDR3 coding DNA: TGTGCCAGCAGTTACGGCAGGAGCTCCTACGAGCAGTACTTC. It translates to CASSYGRSSYEQYF.